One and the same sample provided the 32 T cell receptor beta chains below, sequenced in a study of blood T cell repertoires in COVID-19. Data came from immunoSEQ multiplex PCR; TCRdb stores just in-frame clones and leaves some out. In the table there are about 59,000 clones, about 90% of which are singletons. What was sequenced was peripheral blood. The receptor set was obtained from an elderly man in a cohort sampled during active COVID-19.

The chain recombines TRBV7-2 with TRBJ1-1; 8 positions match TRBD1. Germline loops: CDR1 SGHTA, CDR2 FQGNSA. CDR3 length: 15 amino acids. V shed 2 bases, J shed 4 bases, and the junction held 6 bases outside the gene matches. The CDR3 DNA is TGTGCCAGCAGCTTATATGGACAGGGTACCACTGAAGCTTTCTTT. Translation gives CASSLYGQGTTEAFF.

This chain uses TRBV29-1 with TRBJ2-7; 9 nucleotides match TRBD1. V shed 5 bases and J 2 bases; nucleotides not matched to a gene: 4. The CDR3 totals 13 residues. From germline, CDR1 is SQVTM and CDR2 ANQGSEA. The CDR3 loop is CSVRQGGTYEQYF. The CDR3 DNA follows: TGCAGCGTTAGACAGGGGGGGACCTACGAGCAGTACTTC.

CDR3 sequence: CASRSAPGSQETQYF. The DNA of the CDR3 is TGTGCCAGCAGATCAGCCCCAGGGTCCCAAGAGACCCAGTACTTC. The gene calls are TRBV25-1 and TRBJ2-5; a weak D match, TRBD1 (5 bases). Germline V gene sequence: CDR1 MGHDK, CDR2 SYGVNS. Trimming took 6 bases from V and 1 from J, leaving 15 bases between them. The CDR3 spans 15 residues.

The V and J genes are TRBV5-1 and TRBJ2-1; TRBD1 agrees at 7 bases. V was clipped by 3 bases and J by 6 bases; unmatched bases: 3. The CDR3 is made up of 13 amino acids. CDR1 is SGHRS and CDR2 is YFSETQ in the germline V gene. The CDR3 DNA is TGCGCCAGCAGCTCGGACAGGATCAATGAGCAGTTCTTC. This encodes CASSSDRINEQFF.

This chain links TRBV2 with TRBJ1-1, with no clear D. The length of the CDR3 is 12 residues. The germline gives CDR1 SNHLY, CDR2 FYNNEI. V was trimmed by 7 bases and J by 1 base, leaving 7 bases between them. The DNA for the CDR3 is TGTGCCAGCAAAGCCCGGAACACTGAAGCTTTCTTT. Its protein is CASKARNTEAFF.

The CDR3 bases are TGTGCCAGCTCACCACCGACTGTGGGAGGGGCTGAAGCTTTCTTT. Translation: CASSPPTVGGAEAFF. The chain has TRBV18 and TRBJ1-1, with D tentatively TRBD1 (5 bases). Germline CDR1 and CDR2: KGHSH and LQKENI. V lost 0 bases and J lost 6, with 14 bases in between. There are 15 residues in the CDR3.

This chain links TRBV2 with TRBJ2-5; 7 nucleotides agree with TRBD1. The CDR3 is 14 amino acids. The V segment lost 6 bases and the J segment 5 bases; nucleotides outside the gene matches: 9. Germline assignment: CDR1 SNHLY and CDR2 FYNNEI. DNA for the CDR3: TGTGCCAGCAGCGAGAGAGGGGGCGGGGAGACCCAGTACTTC. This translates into CASSERGGGETQYF. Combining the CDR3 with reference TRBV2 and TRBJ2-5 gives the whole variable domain EPEVTQTPSHQVTQMGQEVILRCVPISNHLYFYWYRQILGQKVEFLVSFYNNEISEKSEIFDDQFSVERPDGSNFTLKIRSTKLEDSAMYFCASSERGGGETQYFGPGTRLLVL.

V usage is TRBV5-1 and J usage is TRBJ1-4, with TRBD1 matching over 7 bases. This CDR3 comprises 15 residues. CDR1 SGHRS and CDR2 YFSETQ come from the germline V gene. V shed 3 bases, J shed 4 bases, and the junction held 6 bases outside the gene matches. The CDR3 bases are TGCGCCAGCAGCTCCGAGAGGGACAGTAATGAAAAACTGTTTTTT. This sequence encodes CASSSERDSNEKLFF.

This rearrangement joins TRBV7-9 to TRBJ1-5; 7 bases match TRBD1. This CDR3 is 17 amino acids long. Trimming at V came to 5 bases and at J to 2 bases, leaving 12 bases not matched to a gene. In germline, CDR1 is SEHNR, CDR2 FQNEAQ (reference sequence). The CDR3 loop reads CASSGPGGGYGNQPQHF. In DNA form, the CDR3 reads TGTGCCAGCAGCGGACCAGGGGGAGGCTATGGCAATCAGCCCCAGCATTTT. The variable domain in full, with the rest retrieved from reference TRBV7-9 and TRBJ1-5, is DTGVSQNPRHKITKRGQNVTFRCDPISEHNRLYWYRQTLGQGPEFLTYFQNEAQLEKSRLLSDRFSAERPKGSFSTLEIQRTEQGDSAMYLCASSGPGGGYGNQPQHFGDGTRLSIL.

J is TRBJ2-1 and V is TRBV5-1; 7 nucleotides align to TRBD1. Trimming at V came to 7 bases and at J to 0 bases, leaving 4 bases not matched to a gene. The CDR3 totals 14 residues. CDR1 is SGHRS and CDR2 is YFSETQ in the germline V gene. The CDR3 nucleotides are TGCGCCAGCCTCAGGGACAGCTCCTACAATGAGCAGTTCTTC. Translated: CASLRDSSYNEQFF.

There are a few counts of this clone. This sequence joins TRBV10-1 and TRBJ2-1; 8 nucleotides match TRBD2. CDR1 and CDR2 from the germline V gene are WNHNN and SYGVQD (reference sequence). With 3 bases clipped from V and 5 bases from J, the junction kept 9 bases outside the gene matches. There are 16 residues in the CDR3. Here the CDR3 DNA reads TGCGCCAGCAGTGACCCCCGGGGGGGCCACCACAATGAGCAGTTCTTC. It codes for CASSDPRGGHHNEQFF.

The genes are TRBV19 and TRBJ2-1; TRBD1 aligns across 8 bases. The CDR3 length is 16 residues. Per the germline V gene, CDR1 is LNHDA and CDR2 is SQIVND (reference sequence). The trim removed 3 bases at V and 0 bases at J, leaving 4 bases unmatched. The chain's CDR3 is CASSIPDRGSYNEQFF. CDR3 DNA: TGTGCCAGTAGTATCCCCGACAGGGGCTCCTACAATGAGCAGTTCTTC.

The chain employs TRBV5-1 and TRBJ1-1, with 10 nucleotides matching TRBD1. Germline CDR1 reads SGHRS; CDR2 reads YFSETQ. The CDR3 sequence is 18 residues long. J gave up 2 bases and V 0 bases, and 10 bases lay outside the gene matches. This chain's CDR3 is CASSLGFRQGAYNTEAFF. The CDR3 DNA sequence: TGCGCCAGCAGCTTGGGTTTCCGACAGGGGGCGTATAACACTGAAGCTTTCTTT.

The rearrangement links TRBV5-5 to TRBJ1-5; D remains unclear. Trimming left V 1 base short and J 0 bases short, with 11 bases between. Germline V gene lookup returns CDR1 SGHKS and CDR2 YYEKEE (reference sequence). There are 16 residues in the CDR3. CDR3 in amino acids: CASSLTAVYSNQPQHF. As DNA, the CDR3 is TGTGCCAGCAGCTTGACCGCGGTCTATAGCAATCAGCCCCAGCATTTT. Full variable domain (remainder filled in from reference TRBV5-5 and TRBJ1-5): DAGVTQSPTHLIKTRGQQVTLRCSPISGHKSVSWYQQVLGQGPQFIFQYYEKEERGRGNFPDRFSARQFPNYSSELNVNALLLGDSALYLCASSLTAVYSNQPQHFGDGTRLSIL.

DNA for the CDR3: TGTGCCAGCAGCGTAGCAGGGTGGGACACTGAAGCTTTCTTT. Translated: CASSVAGWDTEAFF. The gene calls are TRBV9 and TRBJ1-1, with D possibly matching TRBD1 (5 bases). The CDR3 runs 14 residues. V lost 0 bases and J 3 bases, leaving 9 bases between the germline ends. CDR1 is SGDLS and CDR2 is YYNGEE in the germline V gene. Full variable domain (rest looked up from reference TRBV9 and TRBJ1-1): DSGVTQTPKHLITATGQRVTLRCSPRSGDLSVYWYQQSLDQGLQFLIQYYNGEERAKGNILERFSAQQFPDLHSELNLSSLELGDSALYFCASSVAGWDTEAFFGQGTRLTVV.

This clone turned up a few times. Here the CDR3 reads CAWSPQGNQPQHF. CDR3 bases: TGTGCCTGGAGTCCTCAGGGGAATCAGCCCCAGCATTTT. The gene calls are TRBV30 and TRBJ1-5; D is perhaps TRBD1 (6 bases). V was clipped by 2 bases and J by 4 bases, with 9 bases between them. Germline CDR1 and CDR2: GTSNPN and SVGIG (reference sequence). The CDR3 spans 13 residues.

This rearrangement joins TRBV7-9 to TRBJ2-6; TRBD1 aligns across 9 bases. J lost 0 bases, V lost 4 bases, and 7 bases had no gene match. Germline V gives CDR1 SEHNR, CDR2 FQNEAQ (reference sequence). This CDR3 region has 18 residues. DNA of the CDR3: TGTGCCAGCAGCTCCCGGGACAGGGAACTCTCTGGGGCCAACGTCCTGACTTTC. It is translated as CASSSRDRELSGANVLTF.

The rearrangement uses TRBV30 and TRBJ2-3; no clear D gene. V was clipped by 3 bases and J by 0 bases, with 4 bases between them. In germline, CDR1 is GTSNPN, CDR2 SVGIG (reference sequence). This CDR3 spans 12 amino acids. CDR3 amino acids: CAWRQSTDTQYF. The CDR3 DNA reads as TGTGCCTGGAGGCAGAGCACAGATACGCAGTATTTT.

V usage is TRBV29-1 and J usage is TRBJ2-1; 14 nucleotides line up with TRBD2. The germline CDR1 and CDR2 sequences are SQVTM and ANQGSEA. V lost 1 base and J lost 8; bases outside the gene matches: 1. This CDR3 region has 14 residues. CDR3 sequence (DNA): TGCAGCGTTGAAGTGACTAGCGGGAGGGATGAGCAGTTCTTC. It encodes CSVEVTSGRDEQFF.

CDR3 residues: CASSDDRNYGYTF. DNA for the CDR3: TGTGCCAGTAGTGACGACAGAAACTATGGCTACACCTTC. This chain connects TRBV19 to TRBJ1-2, with D maybe TRBD1 (5 bases). Deletions cut 5 bases from V and 2 bases from J, with 9 bases between. CDR1 and CDR2 (germline): LNHDA, SQIVND (reference sequence). The CDR3 has 13 residues.

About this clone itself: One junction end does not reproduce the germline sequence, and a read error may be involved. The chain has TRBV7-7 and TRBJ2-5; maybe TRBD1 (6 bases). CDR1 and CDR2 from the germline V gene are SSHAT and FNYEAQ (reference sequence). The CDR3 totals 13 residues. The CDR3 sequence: CASSLVGAETQYF. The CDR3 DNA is TGTGCTAGCAGCTTAGTGGGGGCAGAGACCCAGTACTTC.

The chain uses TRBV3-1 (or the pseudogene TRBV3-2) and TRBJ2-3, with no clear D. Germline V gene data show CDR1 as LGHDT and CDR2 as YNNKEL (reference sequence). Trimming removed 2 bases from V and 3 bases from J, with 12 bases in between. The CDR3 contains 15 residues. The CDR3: CASSQRTGFTDTQYF. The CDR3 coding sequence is TGTGCCAGCAGCCAACGCACCGGGTTTACAGATACGCAGTATTTT.

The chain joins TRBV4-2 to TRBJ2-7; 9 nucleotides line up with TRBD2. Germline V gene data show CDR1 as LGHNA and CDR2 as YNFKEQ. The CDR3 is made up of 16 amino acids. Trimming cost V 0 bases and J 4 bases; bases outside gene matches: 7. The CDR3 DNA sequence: TGTGCCAGCAGCCAAGATTTCCTAGCGGGGTTGTACGAGCAGTACTTC. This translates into CASSQDFLAGLYEQYF.

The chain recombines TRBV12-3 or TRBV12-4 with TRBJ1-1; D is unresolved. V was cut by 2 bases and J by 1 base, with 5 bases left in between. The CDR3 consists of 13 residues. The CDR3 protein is CASSLNWNTEAFF. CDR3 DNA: TGTGCCAGCAGTTTAAACTGGAACACTGAAGCTTTCTTT.

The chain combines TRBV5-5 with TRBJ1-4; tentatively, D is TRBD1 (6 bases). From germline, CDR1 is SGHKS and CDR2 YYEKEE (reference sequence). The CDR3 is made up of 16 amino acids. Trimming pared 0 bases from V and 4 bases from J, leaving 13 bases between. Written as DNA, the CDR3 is TGTGCCAGCAGCTTGGTACCAGGGGCGGGTAATGAAAAACTGTTTTTT. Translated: CASSLVPGAGNEKLFF.

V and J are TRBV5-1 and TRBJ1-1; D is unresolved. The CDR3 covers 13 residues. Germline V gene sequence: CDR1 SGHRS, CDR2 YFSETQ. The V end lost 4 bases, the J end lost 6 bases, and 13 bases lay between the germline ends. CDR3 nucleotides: TGCGCCAGCAGCGAATCCGAGAAGTCTGAAGCTTTCTTT. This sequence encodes CASSESEKSEAFF.

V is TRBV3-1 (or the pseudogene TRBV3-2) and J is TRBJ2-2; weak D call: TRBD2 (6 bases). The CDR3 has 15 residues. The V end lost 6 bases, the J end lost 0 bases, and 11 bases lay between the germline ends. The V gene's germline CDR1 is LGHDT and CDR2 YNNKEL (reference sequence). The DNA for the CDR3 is TGTGCCAGCAGAAATAGCGGCGCGAACACCGGGGAGCTGTTTTTT. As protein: CASRNSGANTGELFF.

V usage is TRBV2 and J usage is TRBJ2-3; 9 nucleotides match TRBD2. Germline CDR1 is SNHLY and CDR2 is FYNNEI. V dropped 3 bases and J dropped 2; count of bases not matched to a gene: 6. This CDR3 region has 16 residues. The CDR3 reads CASSDMAGGPTDTQYF. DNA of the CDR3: TGTGCCAGCAGTGATATGGCGGGGGGGCCCACAGATACGCAGTATTTT. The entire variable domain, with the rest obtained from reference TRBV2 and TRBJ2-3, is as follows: EPEVTQTPSHQVTQMGQEVILRCVPISNHLYFYWYRQILGQKVEFLVSFYNNEISEKSEIFDDQFSVERPDGSNFTLKIRSTKLEDSAMYFCASSDMAGGPTDTQYFGPGTRLTVL.

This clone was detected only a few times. The CDR3 loop reads CAWNKNTEAFF. CDR3 sequence (DNA): TGTGCCTGGAACAAGAACACTGAAGCTTTCTTT. The chain joins TRBV30 to TRBJ1-1; D unresolved. This CDR3 is built from 11 residues. Germline loops: CDR1 GTSNPN, CDR2 SVGIG (reference sequence). The V and J ends lost 4 bases and 1 base respectively, with 4 bases between them.

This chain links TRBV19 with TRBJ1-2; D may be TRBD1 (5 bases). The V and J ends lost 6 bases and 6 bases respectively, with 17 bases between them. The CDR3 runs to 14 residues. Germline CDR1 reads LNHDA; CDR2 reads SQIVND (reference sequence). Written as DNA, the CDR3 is TGTGCCAGTAGCCCCAAGGCGGGGCGGCATGGCTACACCTTC. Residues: CASSPKAGRHGYTF. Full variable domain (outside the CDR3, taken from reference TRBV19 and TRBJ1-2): DGGITQSPKYLFRKEGQNVTLSCEQNLNHDAMYWYRQDPGQGLRLIYYSQIVNDFQKGDIAEGYSVSREKKESFPLTVTSAQKNPTAFYLCASSPKAGRHGYTFGSGTRLTVV.

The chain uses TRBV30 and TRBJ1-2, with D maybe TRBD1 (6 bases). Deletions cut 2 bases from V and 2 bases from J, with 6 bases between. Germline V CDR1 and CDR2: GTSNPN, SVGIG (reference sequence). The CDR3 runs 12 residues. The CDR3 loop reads CAWSTGNYGYTF. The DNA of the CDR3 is TGTGCCTGGAGTACAGGGAACTATGGCTACACCTTC.

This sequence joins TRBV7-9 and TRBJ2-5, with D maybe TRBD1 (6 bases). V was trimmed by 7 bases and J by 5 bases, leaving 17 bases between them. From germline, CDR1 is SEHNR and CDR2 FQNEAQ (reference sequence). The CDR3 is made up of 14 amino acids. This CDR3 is CASTATARGETQYF. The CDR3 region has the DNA TGTGCCAGCACCGCGACGGCTAGGGGGGAGACCCAGTACTTC.